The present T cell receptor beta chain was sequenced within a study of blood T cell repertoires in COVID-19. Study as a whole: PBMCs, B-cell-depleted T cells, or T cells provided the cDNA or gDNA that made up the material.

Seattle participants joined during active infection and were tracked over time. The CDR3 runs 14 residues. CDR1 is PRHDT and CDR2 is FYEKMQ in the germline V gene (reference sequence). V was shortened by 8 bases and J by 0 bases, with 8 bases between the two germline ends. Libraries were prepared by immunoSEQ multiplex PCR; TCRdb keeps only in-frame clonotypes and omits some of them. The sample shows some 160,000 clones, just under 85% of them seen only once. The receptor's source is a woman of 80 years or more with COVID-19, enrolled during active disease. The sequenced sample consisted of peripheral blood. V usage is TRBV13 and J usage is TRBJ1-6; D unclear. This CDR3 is CASEMSSYNSPLHF. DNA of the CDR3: TGTGCCAGCGAGATGAGCTCCTATAATTCACCCCTCCACTTT.